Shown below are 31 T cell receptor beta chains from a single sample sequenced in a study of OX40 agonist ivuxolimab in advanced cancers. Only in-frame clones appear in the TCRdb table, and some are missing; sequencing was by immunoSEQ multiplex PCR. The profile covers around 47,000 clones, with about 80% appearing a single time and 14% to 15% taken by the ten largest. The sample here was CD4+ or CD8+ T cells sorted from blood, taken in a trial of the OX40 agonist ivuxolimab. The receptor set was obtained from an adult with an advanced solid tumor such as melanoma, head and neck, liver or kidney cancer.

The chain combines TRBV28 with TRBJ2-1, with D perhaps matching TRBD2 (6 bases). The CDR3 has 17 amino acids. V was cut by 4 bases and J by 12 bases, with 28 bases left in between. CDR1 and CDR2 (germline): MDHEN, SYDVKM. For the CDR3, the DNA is TGTGCCAGCAGTTGGGGCAGGGAAGCGGCGGAGGGGTTTGTGCAGTTCTTC. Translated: CASSWGREAAEGFVQFF.

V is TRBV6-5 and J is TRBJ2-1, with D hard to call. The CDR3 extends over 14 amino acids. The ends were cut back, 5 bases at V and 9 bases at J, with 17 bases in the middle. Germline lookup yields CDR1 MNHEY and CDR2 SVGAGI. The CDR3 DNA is TGTGCCAGCAGTGAATCCGAGGCGGACGGTGAGCAGTTCTTC. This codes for CASSESEADGEQFF.

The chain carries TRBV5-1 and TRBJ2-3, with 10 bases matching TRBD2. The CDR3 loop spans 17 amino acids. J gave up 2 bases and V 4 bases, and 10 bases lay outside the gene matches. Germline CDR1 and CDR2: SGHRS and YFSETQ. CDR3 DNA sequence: TGCGCCAGCAGCAGTAGCGGGGGGTTCGACTTCACAGATACGCAGTATTTT. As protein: CASSSSGGFDFTDTQYF.

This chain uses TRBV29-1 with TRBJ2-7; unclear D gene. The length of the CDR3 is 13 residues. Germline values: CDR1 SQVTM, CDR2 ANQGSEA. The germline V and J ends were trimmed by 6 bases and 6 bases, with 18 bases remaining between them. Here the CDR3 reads CSVSGGRSAEQYF. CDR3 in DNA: TGCAGCGTATCTGGTGGGCGATCCGCCGAGCAGTACTTC.

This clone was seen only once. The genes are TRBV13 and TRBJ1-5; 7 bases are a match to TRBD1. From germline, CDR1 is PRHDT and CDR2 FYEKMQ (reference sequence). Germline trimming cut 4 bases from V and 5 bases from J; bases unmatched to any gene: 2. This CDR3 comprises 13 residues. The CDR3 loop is CASSWQGDQPQHF. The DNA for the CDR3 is TGTGCCAGCAGCTGGCAGGGGGATCAGCCCCAGCATTTT.

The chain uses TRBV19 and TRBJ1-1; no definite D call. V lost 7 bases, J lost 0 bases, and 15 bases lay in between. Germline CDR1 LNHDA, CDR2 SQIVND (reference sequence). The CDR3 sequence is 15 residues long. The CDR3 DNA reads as TGTGCCAGTACTAATTCCTGGGGTATGAACACTGAAGCTTTCTTT. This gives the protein CASTNSWGMNTEAFF.

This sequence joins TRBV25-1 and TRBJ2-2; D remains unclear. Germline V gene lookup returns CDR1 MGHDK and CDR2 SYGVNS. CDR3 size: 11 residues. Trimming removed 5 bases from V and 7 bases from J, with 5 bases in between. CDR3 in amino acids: CASSRIGELFF. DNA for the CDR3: TGTGCCAGCAGTCGGATCGGGGAGCTGTTTTTT.

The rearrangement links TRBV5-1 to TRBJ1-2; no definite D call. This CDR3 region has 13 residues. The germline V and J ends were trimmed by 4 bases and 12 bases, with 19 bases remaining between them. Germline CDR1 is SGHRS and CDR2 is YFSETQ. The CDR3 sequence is CASSKDPKAGHTF. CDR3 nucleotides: TGCGCCAGCAGCAAGGACCCAAAAGCCGGACACACCTTC.

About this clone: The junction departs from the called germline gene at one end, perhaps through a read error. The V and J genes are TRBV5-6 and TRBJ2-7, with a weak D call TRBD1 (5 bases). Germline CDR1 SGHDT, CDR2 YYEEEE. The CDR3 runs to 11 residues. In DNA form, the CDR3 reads TGTGCCAGCAGCTATGCCTCGGACAAACTCTTC. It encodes CASSYASDKLF.

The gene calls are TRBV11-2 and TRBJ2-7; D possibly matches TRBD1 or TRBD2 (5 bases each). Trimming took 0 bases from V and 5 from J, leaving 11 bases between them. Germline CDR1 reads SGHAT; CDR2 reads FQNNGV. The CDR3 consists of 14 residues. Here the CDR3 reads CASSLDPGTHEQYF. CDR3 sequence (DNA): TGTGCCAGCAGCTTAGATCCAGGGACCCACGAGCAGTACTTC.

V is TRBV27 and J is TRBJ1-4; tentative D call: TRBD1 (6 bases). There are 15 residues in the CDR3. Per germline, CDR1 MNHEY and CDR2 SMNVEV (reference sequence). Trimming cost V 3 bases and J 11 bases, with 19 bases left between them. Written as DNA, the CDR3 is TGTGCCAGCAGTTTTATTGGACCCGGGACACGCAAACTGTTTTTT. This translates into CASSFIGPGTRKLFF.

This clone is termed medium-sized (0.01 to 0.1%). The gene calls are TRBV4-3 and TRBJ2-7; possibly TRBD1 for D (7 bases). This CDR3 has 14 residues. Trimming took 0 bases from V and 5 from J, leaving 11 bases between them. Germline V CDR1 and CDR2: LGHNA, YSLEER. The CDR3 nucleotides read TGCGCCAGCAGCCAAGACGGAGGGGGCGACGAGCAGTACTTC. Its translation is CASSQDGGGDEQYF.

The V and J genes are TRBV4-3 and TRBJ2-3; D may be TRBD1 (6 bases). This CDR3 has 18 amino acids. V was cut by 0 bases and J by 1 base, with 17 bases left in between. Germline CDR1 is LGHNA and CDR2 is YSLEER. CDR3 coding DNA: TGCGCCAGCAGCCAAGAAGGGGGTCCTTGGAGCGGCACAGATACGCAGTATTTT. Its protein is CASSQEGGPWSGTDTQYF.

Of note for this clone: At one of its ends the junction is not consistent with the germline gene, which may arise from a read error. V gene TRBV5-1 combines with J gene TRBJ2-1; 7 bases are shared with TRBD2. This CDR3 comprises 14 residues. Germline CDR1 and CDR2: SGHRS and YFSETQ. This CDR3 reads CASSLGGSINEQFF. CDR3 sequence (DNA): TGTGCCAGCAGCTTAGGCGGGAGTATCAATGAGCAGTTCTTC.

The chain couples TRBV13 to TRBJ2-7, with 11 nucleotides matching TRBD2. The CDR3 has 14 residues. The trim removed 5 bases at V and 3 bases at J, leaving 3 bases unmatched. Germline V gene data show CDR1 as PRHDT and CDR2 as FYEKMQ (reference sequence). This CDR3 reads CASSTGTSGYEQYF. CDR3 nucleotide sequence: TGTGCCAGCAGCACCGGGACTAGCGGCTACGAGCAGTACTTC.

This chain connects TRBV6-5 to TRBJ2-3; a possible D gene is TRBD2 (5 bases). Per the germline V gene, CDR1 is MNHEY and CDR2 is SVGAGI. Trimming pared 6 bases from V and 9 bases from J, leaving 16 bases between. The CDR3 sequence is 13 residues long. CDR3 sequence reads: CASSRPLGFTQYF. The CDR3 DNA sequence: TGTGCCAGCAGCCGCCCACTAGGGTTCACGCAGTATTTT.

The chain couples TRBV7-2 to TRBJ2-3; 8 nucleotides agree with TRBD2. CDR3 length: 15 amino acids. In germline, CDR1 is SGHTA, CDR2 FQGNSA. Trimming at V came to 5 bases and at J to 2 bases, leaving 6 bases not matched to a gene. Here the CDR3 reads CASSRGGSFTDTQYF. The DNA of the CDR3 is TGTGCCAGCAGCCGCGGGGGGAGCTTCACAGATACGCAGTATTTT.

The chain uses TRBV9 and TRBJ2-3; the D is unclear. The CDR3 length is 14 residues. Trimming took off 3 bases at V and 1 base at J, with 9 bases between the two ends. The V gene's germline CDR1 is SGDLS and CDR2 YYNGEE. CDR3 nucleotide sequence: TGTGCCAGCAGCGGGGTAGTCGGCACAGATACGCAGTATTTT. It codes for CASSGVVGTDTQYF.

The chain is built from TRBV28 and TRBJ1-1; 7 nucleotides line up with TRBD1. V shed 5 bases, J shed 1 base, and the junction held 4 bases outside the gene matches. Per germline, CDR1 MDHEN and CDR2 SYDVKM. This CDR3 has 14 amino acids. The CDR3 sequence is CASSRDRANTEAFF. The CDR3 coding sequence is TGTGCCAGCAGTCGAGACAGGGCGAACACTGAAGCTTTCTTT. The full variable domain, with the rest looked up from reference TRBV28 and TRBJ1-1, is DVKVTQSSRYLVKRTGEKVFLECVQDMDHENMFWYRQDPGLGLRLIYFSYDVKMKEKGDIPEGYSVSREKKERFSLILESASTNQTSMYLCASSRDRANTEAFFGQGTRLTVV.

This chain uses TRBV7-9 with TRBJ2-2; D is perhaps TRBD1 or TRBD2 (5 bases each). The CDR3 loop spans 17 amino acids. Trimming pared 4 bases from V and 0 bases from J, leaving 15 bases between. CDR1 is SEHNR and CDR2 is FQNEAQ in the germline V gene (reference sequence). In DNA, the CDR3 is TGTGCCAGCAGCTCCGACTTCGGGGCATCGAACACCGGGGAGCTGTTTTTT. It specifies CASSSDFGASNTGELFF.

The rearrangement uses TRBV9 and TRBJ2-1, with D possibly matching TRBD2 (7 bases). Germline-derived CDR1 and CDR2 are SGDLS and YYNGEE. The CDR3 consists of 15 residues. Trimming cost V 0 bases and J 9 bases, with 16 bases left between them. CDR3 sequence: CASSVVGGPGVEQFF. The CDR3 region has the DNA TGTGCCAGCAGCGTAGTGGGGGGGCCTGGAGTTGAGCAGTTCTTC.

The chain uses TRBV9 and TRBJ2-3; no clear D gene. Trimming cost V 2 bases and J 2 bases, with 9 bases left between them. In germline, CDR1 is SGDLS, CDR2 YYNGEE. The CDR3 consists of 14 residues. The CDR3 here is CASSVFDVTDTQYF. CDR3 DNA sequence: TGTGCCAGCAGCGTTTTTGATGTCACAGATACGCAGTATTTT.

CDR3 residues: CASSPTERGYTDTQYF. The CDR3 DNA is TGTGCCAGCAGTCCTACAGAGCGGGGGTACACAGATACGCAGTATTTT. The gene calls are TRBV7-9 and TRBJ2-3; 8 bases map to TRBD2. The CDR3 length is 16 residues. CDR1 is SEHNR, CDR2 FQNEAQ, per germline (reference sequence). Losses at the gene ends were 6 bases for V and 2 bases for J; bases not matched to a gene: 10.

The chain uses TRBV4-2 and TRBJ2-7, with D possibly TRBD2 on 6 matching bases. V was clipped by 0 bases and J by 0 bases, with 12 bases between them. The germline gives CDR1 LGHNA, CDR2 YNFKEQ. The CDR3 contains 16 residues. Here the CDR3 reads CASSQESTGLSYEQYF. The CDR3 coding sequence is TGTGCCAGCAGCCAAGAGTCTACGGGACTCTCCTACGAGCAGTACTTC.

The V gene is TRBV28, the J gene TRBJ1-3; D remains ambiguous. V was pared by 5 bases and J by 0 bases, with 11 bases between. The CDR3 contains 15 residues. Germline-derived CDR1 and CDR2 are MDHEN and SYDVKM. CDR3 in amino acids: CASSPLDLSGNTIYF. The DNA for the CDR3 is TGTGCCAGCAGTCCCCTGGACCTCTCTGGAAACACCATATATTTT.

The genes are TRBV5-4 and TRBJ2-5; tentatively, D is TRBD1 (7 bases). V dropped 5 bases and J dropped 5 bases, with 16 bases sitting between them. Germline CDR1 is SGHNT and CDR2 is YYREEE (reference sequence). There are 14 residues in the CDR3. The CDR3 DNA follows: TGTGCCAGCAGGCGGGACAGCCGGGTGGAGACCCAGTACTTC. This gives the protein CASRRDSRVETQYF.

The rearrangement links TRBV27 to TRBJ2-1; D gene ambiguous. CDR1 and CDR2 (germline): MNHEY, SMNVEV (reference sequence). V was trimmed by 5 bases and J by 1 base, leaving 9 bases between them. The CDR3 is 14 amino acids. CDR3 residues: CASSQMGSYNEQFF. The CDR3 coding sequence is TGTGCCAGCAGTCAGATGGGGTCCTACAATGAGCAGTTCTTC.

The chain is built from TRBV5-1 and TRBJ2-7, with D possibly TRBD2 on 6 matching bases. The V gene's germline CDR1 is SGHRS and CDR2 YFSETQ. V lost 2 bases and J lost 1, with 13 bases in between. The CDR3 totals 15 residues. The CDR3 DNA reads TGCGCCAGCAGCTTAACCTTGGGGGGATCCTACGAGCAGTACTTC. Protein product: CASSLTLGGSYEQYF.

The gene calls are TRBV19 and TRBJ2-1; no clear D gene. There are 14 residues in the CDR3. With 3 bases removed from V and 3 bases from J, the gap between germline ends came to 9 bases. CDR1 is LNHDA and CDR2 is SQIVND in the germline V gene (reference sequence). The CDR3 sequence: CASSIIGGYNEQFF. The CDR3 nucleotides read TGTGCCAGTAGTATCATTGGCGGCTACAATGAGCAGTTCTTC.

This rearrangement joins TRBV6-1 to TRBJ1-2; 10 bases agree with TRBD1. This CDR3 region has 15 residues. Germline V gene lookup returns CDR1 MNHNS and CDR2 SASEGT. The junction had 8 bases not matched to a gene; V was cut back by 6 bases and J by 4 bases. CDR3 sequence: CASSLGQGPSYGYTF. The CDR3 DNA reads TGTGCCAGCAGCCTGGGACAGGGGCCTAGCTATGGCTACACCTTC.

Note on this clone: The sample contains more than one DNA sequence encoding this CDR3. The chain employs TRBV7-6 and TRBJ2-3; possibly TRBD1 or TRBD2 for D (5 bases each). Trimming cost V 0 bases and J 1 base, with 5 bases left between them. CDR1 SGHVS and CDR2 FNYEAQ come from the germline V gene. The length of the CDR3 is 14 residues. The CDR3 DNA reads TGTGCCAGCAGCTTAGCGGGGGGCACAGATACGCAGTATTTT. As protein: CASSLAGGTDTQYF.